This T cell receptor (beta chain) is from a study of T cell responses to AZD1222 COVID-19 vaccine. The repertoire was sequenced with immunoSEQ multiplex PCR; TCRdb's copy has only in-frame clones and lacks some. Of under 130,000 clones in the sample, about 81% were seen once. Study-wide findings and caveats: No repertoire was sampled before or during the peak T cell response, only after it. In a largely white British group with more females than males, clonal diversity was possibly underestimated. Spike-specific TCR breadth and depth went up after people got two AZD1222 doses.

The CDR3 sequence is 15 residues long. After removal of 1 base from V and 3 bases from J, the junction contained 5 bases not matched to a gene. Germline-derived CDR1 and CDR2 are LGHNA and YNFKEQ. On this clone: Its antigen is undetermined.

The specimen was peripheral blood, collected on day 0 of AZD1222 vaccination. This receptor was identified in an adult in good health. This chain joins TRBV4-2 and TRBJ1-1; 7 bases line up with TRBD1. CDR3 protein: CASSQGPTGDTEAFF. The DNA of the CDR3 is TGTGCCAGCAGCCAAGGCCCCACAGGGGACACTGAAGCTTTCTTT.